The 8 T cell receptor beta chains below come from one sample, sequenced in a study of blood T cell repertoires in COVID-19. The method was immunoSEQ multiplex PCR; TCRdb's version includes in-frame clones alone and lacks a portion of them. The data show 65,000 to 95,000 clones, 70% to 85% seen once. Sequencing was carried out using peripheral blood. These receptors came from a man aged 50 to 59 with active or convalescent COVID-19.

V usage is TRBV7-3 and J usage is TRBJ2-1; 9 nucleotides agree with TRBD2. The CDR3 contains 16 residues. The V gene end was trimmed by 5 bases and the J gene end by 6 bases; junction bases not matched to a gene: 11. Germline CDR1 is SGHTA and CDR2 is FQGTGA. CDR3 amino acids: CASSSSPGTSSNEQFF. Here the CDR3 DNA reads TGTGCCAGCAGCAGTTCTCCCGGGACTAGCAGCAATGAGCAGTTCTTC.

J is TRBJ1-2 and V is TRBV7-9; TRBD1 might be the D (5 bases). Germline lookup yields CDR1 SEHNR and CDR2 FQNEAQ (reference sequence). The germline V and J ends were trimmed by 5 bases and 3 bases, with 25 bases remaining between them. The CDR3 has 18 residues. The CDR3 DNA reads TGTGCCAGCAGCCAGCCGCGGGGCCCTGAAGCCCTTGACTATGGCTACACCTTC. Encoded protein: CASSQPRGPEALDYGYTF.

Remarks on this clone: The junction departs from the called germline gene at one end, perhaps through a read error. The chain combines TRBV7-6 with TRBJ1-2; TRBD1 aligns across 9 bases. The CDR3 runs 15 residues. Germline values: CDR1 SGHVS, CDR2 FNYEAQ. In DNA form, the CDR3 reads TGTGCCAGCAGCACCTCGGGACAGGGAGACTACGGCTACACCTTC. Translation gives CASSTSGQGDYGYTF.

This chain joins TRBV19 and TRBJ2-1; 13 bases map to TRBD2. This CDR3 region has 16 residues. V shed 6 bases and J 2 bases; nucleotides not matched to a gene: 4. Germline CDR1 is LNHDA and CDR2 is SQIVND (reference sequence). The CDR3 DNA is TGTGCCAGTAGACGACTAGCGGGGGGCCCCTACAATGAGCAGTTCTTC. Translation gives CASRRLAGGPYNEQFF.

The chain employs TRBV28 and TRBJ2-3, with TRBD2 matching over 10 bases. The CDR3 extends over 15 amino acids. J gave up 2 bases and V 6 bases, and 5 bases lay outside the gene matches. The germline gives CDR1 MDHEN, CDR2 SYDVKM. CDR3 DNA sequence: TGTGCCAGCAGCAGGACTAGCGGAAACACAGATACGCAGTATTTT. This encodes CASSRTSGNTDTQYF.

The chain links TRBV10-3 to TRBJ1-6; TRBD1 might be the D (5 bases). The ends were cut back, 10 bases at V and 7 bases at J, with 17 bases in the middle. The CDR3 runs 14 residues. Germline lookup yields CDR1 ENHRY and CDR2 SYGVKD. In DNA, the CDR3 is TGTGCCACCGGGGGTTGGCAAGAAAATTCACCCCTCCACTTT. Translation gives CATGGWQENSPLHF.

V and J are TRBV7-7 and TRBJ2-1; 9 bases align to TRBD2. Germline CDR1 reads SSHAT; CDR2 reads FNYEAQ (reference sequence). The junction had 1 base not matched to a gene; V was cut back by 1 base and J by 3 bases. The CDR3 covers 15 residues. CDR3 DNA: TGTGCCAGCAGCTTAGGGACTAGCGACTACAATGAGCAGTTCTTC. It translates to CASSLGTSDYNEQFF. Full variable domain (rest looked up from reference TRBV7-7 and TRBJ2-1): GAGVSQSPRYKVTKRGQDVTLRCDPISSHATLYWYQQALGQGPEFLTYFNYEAQPDKSGLPSDRFSAERPEGSISTLTIQRTEQRDSAMYRCASSLGTSDYNEQFFGPGTRLTVL.

CDR3 nucleotides: TGTGCCAGCAGTTCAGGGGGCCCACTCAATGGAGCTTTCTTT. Protein product: CASSSGGPLNGAFF. The genes are TRBV28 and TRBJ1-1; 8 nucleotides agree with TRBD1. The CDR3 has 14 amino acids. The germline V gene encodes CDR1 MDHEN and CDR2 SYDVKM. V was clipped by 4 bases and J by 10 bases; unmatched bases: 11.